This T cell receptor beta chain originates from a study of shared clonotypes between healthy human individuals. Only Caucasian adults living in Nashville, Tennessee made up the donor group. Libraries were prepared by immunoSEQ multiplex PCR; TCRdb keeps only in-frame clonotypes and omits some of them. The table shows some 2.4 million clones, with 80% to 95% occurring only once. Sequencing used naive CD4+ T cells from PBMCs. Regarding subset: CD45RA+ positively selected. The receptor was derived from a young man in good health. Some clones in this sample may be carry-over from other donors' samples.

CDR3: CASIPTGGVITEAFF. Here the CDR3 DNA reads TGTGCCAGCATCCCAACCGGAGGGGTCATCACTGAAGCTTTCTTT. The gene calls are TRBV7-3 and TRBJ1-1; a weak D match, TRBD1 (5 bases). This CDR3 is 15 amino acids long. Germline V gene lookup returns CDR1 SGHTA and CDR2 FQGTGA. V dropped 7 bases and J dropped 4 bases, with 19 bases sitting between them.